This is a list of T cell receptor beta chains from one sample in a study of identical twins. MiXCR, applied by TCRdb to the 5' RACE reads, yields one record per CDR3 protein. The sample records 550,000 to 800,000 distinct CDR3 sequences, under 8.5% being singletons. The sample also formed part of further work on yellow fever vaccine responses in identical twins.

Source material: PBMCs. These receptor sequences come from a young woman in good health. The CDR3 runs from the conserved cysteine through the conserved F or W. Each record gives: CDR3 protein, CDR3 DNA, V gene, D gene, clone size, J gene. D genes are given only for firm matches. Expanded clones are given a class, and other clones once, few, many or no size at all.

cdr3_aa: CASSLGSITDTQYF; cdr3_nt: TGTGCCAGCAGTTTAGGGTCCATCACAGATACGCAGTATTTT; v_call: TRBV6-2/TRBV6-3; d_call: -; clone_size: few; j_call: TRBJ2-3
cdr3_aa: CASSQGHSNTEAFF; cdr3_nt: TGCGCCAGCAGCCAGGGACACTCGAACACTGAAGCTTTCTTT; v_call: TRBV4-1; d_call: -; clone_size: -; j_call: TRBJ1-1
cdr3_aa: CASSYQGQAQETQYF; cdr3_nt: TGTGCCAGCAGTTACCAGGGACAGGCGCAAGAGACCCAGTACTTC; v_call: TRBV6-5; d_call: TRBD1; clone_size: few; j_call: TRBJ2-5
cdr3_aa: CASSFEGASYNEQFF; cdr3_nt: TGCGCCAGCAGCTTTGAGGGGGCCTCCTACAATGAGCAGTTCTTC; v_call: TRBV5-1; d_call: TRBD1; clone_size: many; j_call: TRBJ2-1
cdr3_aa: CASSQEGGGQGYNEQFF; cdr3_nt: TGCGCCAGCAGCCAAGAAGGTGGGGGACAGGGCTACAATGAGCAGTTCTTC; v_call: TRBV4-1; d_call: TRBD1; clone_size: many; j_call: TRBJ2-1
cdr3_aa: CASSQQGRSGELFF; cdr3_nt: TGTGCCAGCAGCCAACAGGGAAGGTCCGGGGAGCTGTTTTTT; v_call: TRBV11-2; d_call: -; clone_size: -; j_call: TRBJ2-2
cdr3_aa: CASSLRGLAGHEQYF; cdr3_nt: TGTGCCAGCAGCCTCCGGGGACTAGCGGGACACGAGCAGTACTTC; v_call: TRBV11-2; d_call: TRBD2; clone_size: few; j_call: TRBJ2-7
cdr3_aa: CATSRDGFGGTEAFF; cdr3_nt: TGTGCCACCAGCAGAGACGGGTTTGGGGGCACTGAAGCTTTCTTT; v_call: TRBV15; d_call: -; clone_size: many; j_call: TRBJ1-1
cdr3_aa: CSVAPRLAYNEQFF; cdr3_nt: TGCAGCGTTGCTCCCCGACTAGCGTACAATGAGCAGTTCTTC; v_call: TRBV29-1; d_call: TRBD2; clone_size: many; j_call: TRBJ2-1
cdr3_aa: CATSTRTLGTDTQYF; cdr3_nt: TGTGCCACCAGCACCAGGACCCTTGGCACAGATACGCAGTATTTT; v_call: TRBV15; d_call: -; clone_size: many; j_call: TRBJ2-3
cdr3_aa: CAVGGVAGGSYEQYF; cdr3_nt: TGTGCCGTAGGGGGAGTAGCGGGAGGCTCCTACGAGCAGTACTTC; v_call: TRBV10-3; d_call: TRBD2; clone_size: -; j_call: TRBJ2-7
cdr3_aa: CASSYTGSYTEAFF; cdr3_nt: TGCGCCAGCAGCTACACAGGGTCATACACTGAAGCTTTCTTT; v_call: TRBV10-1; d_call: -; clone_size: few; j_call: TRBJ1-1
cdr3_aa: CSARDLAGGAPGELFF; cdr3_nt: TGCAGTGCTAGAGATCTTGCGGGAGGGGCCCCCGGGGAGCTGTTTTTT; v_call: TRBV20-1; d_call: TRBD2; clone_size: -; j_call: TRBJ2-2
cdr3_aa: CSVMLAGGRIQYF; cdr3_nt: TGCAGCGTCATGCTAGCGGGAGGCCGGATTCAGTACTTC; v_call: TRBV29-1; d_call: TRBD2; clone_size: once; j_call: TRBJ2-4
cdr3_aa: CSVQLGTEAFF; cdr3_nt: TGCAGCGTCCAATTGGGCACTGAAGCTTTCTTT; v_call: TRBV29-1; d_call: -; clone_size: -; j_call: TRBJ1-1
cdr3_aa: CASSLGLGRYNEQFF; cdr3_nt: TGTGCCAGCAGCCTGGGACTAGGAAGGTACAATGAGCAGTTCTTC; v_call: TRBV28; d_call: TRBD2; clone_size: many; j_call: TRBJ2-1
cdr3_aa: CASTRTSGPLDEQYF; cdr3_nt: TGTGCCAGCACGCGCACCTCCGGGCCCCTCGACGAGCAGTACTTC; v_call: TRBV12-3/TRBV12-4; d_call: -; clone_size: -; j_call: TRBJ2-7
cdr3_aa: CASRAGTGVEQYF; cdr3_nt: TGTGCCAGCAGGGCCGGGACAGGGGTCGAGCAGTACTTC; v_call: TRBV6-1; d_call: TRBD1; clone_size: few; j_call: TRBJ2-7
cdr3_aa: CASSDRQDGNTIYF; cdr3_nt: TGTGCCAGCAGTGATAGACAGGATGGAAACACCATATATTTT; v_call: TRBV6-1; d_call: -; clone_size: few; j_call: TRBJ1-3
cdr3_aa: CASSPRASGGSSAGGELFF; cdr3_nt: TGTGCCAGCAGCCCCCGCGCTAGCGGGGGGTCATCGGCAGGCGGGGAGCTGTTTTTT; v_call: TRBV11-1; d_call: TRBD2; clone_size: many; j_call: TRBJ2-2